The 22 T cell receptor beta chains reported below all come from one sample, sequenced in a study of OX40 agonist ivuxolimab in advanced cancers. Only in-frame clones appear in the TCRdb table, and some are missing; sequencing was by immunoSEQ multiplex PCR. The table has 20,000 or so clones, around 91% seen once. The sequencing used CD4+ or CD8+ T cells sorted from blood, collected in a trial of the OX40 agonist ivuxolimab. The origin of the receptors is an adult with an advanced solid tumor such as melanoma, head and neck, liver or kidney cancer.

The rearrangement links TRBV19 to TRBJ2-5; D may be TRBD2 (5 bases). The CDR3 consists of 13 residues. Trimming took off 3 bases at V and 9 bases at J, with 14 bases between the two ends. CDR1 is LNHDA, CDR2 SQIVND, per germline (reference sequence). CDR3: CASSIVGQAAQYF. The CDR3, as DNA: TGTGCCAGTAGTATTGTGGGCCAAGCGGCCCAGTACTTC.

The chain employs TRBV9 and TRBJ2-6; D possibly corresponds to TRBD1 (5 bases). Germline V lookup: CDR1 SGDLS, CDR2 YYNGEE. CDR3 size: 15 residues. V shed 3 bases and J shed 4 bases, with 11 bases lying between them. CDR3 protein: CASSETGSGANVLTF. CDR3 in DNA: TGTGCCAGCAGCGAAACAGGATCCGGGGCCAACGTCCTGACTTTC.

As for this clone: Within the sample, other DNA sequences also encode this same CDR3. The CDR3 DNA reads as TGTGCCTGGAGTGTGGGGCGAGGGGGCAATGAGCAGTTCTTC. It yields the protein CAWSVGRGGNEQFF. The chain employs TRBV30 and TRBJ2-1, with D possibly matching TRBD1 (6 bases). The CDR3 runs 14 residues. The germline gives CDR1 GTSNPN, CDR2 SVGIG (reference sequence). Trimming shortened V by 0 bases and J by 6 bases, and 12 bases separated the two germline ends. Combining the CDR3 with reference TRBV30 and TRBJ2-1 gives the whole variable domain SQTIHQWPATLVQPVGSPLSLECTVEGTSNPNLYWYRQAAGRGLQLLFYSVGIGQISSEVPQNLSASRPQDRQFILSSKKLLLSDSGFYLCAWSVGRGGNEQFFGPGTRLTVL.

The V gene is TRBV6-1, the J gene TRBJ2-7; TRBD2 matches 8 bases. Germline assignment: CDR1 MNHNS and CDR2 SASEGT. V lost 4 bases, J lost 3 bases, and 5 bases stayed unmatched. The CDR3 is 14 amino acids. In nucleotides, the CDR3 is TGTGCCAGCAGTGGGAGCGGGAGAGGCTACGAGCAGTACTTC. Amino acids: CASSGSGRGYEQYF.

The CDR3 nucleotides are TGTGCCAGTAGTATGGACTCTCTAAGCCCCAAAAACATTCAGTACTTC. Protein sequence: CASSMDSLSPKNIQYF. The gene calls are TRBV19 and TRBJ2-4; a weak D match, TRBD2 (5 bases). CDR1 is LNHDA, CDR2 SQIVND, per germline (reference sequence). The length of the CDR3 is 16 residues. V shed 3 bases and J shed 2 bases, with 14 bases lying between them.

For the CDR3, the DNA is TGCGCCAGCAGCTTGGCCTCAGCGGGGGAGGAAGAGACCCAGTACTTC. Translation: CASSLASAGEEETQYF. The rearrangement uses TRBV5-1 and TRBJ2-5; 8 nucleotides align to TRBD2. The V and J ends lost 0 bases and 3 bases, in that order; junction bases with no gene match: 7. There are 16 residues in the CDR3. The germline CDR1 and CDR2 sequences are SGHRS and YFSETQ.

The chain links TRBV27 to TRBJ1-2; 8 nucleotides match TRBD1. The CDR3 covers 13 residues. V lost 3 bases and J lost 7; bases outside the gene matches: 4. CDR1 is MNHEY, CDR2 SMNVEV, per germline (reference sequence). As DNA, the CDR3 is TGTGCCAGCAGTTTTCGGACAGGGACTGGCTACACCTTC. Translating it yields CASSFRTGTGYTF.

CDR3 region: CASSSPSGHSTDTQYF. CDR3 sequence (DNA): TGTGCCAGTAGTAGCCCTTCGGGACACTCCACAGATACGCAGTATTTT. J is TRBJ2-3 and V is TRBV19; TRBD1 is a possible D gene (6 bases). Trimming took 4 bases from V and 2 from J, leaving 16 bases between them. Per the germline V gene, CDR1 is LNHDA and CDR2 is SQIVND (reference sequence). This CDR3 has 16 residues.

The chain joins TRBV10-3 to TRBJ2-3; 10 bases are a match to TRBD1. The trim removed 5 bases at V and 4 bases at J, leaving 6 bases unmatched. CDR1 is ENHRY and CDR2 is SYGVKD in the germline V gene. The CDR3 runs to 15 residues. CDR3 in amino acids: CAISLTGGGSDTQYF. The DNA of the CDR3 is TGTGCCATCAGTCTGACAGGGGGCGGGTCAGATACGCAGTATTTT.

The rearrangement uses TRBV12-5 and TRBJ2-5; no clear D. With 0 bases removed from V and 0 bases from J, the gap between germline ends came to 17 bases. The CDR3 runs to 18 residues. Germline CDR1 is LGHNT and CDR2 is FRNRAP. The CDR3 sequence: CASGLVTILRRHQETQYF. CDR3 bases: TGTGCTAGTGGTTTGGTAACGATTCTCCGGCGGCACCAAGAGACCCAGTACTTC.

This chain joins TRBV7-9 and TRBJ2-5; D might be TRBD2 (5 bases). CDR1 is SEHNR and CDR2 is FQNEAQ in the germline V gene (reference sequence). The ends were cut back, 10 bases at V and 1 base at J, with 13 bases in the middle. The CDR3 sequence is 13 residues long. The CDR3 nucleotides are TGTGCCACCCATTTAGCGCCCCAAGAGACCCAGTACTTC. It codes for CATHLAPQETQYF.

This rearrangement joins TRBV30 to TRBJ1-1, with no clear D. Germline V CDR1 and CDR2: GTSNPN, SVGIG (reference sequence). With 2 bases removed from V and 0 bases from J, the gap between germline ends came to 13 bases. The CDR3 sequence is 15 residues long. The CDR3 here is CAWSFFSYMNTEAFF. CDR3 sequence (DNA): TGTGCCTGGAGTTTTTTCTCCTACATGAACACTGAAGCTTTCTTT.

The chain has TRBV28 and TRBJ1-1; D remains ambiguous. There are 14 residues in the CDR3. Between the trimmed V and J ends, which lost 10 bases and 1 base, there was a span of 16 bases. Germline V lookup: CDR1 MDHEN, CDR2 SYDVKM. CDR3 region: CATLRRPGNTEAFF. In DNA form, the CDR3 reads TGTGCCACCCTGAGGCGGCCCGGGAACACTGAAGCTTTCTTT. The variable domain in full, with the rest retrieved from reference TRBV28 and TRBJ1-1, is DVKVTQSSRYLVKRTGEKVFLECVQDMDHENMFWYRQDPGLGLRLIYFSYDVKMKEKGDIPEGYSVSREKKERFSLILESASTNQTSMYLCATLRRPGNTEAFFGQGTRLTVV.

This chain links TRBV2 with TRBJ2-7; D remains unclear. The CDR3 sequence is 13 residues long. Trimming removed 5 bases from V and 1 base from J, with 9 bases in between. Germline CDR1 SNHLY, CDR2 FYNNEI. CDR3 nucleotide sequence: TGTGCCAGCAGTAGGACGGGTTCCTACGAGCAGTACTTC. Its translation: CASSRTGSYEQYF.

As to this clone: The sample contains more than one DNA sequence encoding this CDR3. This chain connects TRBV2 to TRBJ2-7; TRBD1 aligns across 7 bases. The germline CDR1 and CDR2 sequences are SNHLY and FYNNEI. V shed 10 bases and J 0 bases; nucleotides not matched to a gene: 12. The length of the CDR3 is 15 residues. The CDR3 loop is CANAEQGPRSYEQYF. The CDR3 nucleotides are TGTGCCAACGCGGAACAGGGGCCCCGCTCCTACGAGCAGTACTTC.

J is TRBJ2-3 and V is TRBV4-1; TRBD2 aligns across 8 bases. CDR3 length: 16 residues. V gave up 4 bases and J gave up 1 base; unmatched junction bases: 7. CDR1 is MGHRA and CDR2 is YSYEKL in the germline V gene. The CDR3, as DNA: TGCGCCAGCAGCCTAGCGGGGTCGTTAGGCACAGATACGCAGTATTTT. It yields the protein CASSLAGSLGTDTQYF.

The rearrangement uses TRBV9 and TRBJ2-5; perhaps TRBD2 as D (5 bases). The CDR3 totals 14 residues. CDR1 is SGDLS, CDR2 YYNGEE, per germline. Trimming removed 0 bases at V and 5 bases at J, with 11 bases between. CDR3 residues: CASSVGGLRETQYF. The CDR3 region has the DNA TGTGCCAGCAGCGTAGGAGGACTCCGGGAGACCCAGTACTTC.

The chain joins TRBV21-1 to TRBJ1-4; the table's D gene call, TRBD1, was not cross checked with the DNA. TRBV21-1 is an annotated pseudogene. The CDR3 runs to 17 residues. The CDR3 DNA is TGTGCCAGCACCCAGGCGGGATCGGGACAGGGGGCGGTAAAACTGTTTTTT. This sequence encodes CASTQAGSGQGAVKLFF.

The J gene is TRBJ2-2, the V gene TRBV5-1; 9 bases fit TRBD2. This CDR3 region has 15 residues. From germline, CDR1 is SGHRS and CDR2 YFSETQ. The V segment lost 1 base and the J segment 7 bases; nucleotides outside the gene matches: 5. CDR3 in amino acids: CASSLSSGSVGELFF. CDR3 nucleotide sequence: TGCGCCAGCAGCTTGAGTAGCGGGAGTGTCGGGGAGCTGTTTTTT. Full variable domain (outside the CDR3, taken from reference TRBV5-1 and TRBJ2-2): KAGVTQTPRYLIKTRGQQVTLSCSPISGHRSVSWYQQTPGQGLQFLFEYFSETQRNKGNFPGRFSGRQFSNSRSEMNVSTLELGDSALYLCASSLSSGSVGELFFGEGSRLTVL.

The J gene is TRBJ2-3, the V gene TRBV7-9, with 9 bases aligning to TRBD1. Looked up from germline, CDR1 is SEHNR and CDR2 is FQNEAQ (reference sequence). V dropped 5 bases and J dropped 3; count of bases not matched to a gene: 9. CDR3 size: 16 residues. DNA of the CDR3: TGTGCCAGCAGCCATCCTCGGGACAGGGTAACAGATACGCAGTATTTT. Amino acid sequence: CASSHPRDRVTDTQYF.

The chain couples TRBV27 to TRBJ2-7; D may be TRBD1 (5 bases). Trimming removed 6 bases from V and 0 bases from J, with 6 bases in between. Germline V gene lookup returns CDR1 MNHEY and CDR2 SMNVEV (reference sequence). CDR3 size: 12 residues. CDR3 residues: CASRDTSYEQYF. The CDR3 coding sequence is TGTGCCAGCAGGGACACCTCCTACGAGCAGTACTTC.

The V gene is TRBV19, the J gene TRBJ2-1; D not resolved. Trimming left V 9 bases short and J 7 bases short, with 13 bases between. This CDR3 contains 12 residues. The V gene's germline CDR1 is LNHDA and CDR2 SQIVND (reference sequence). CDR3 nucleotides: TGTGCCAGCGGAGAACCTCCGAATGAGCAGTTCTTC. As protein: CASGEPPNEQFF. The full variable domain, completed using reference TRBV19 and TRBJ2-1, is DGGITQSPKYLFRKEGQNVTLSCEQNLNHDAMYWYRQDPGQGLRLIYYSQIVNDFQKGDIAEGYSVSREKKESFPLTVTSAQKNPTAFYLCASGEPPNEQFFGPGTRLTVL.